A single sample is the source of the 16 T cell receptor beta chains below, sequenced in a study of T-cell memory formation after mild COVID-19. Each CDR3 protein is one row after TCRdb ran MiXCR on the 5' RACE reads. The repertoire holds 35,000 to 45,000 distinct CDR3 sequences, about 6.3% seen once, with 0.79% in the top ten. The sequencing sample was made of PBMCs or a T cell subset sorted from them (not recorded which). These receptors were obtained from an adult who had mild COVID-19 (a few samples of this study predate the infection). Cell type and time point are not known.

Ten or more counts support this clonotype. The chain is built from TRBV4-2 and TRBJ2-4, with TRBD2 matching over 8 bases. CDR1 and CDR2 (germline): LGHNA, YNFKEQ. CDR3 length equals 15 residues. Trimming at V came to 4 bases and at J to 6 bases, leaving 8 bases not matched to a gene. The CDR3 here is CASSPESGGGNIQYF. In nucleotides, the CDR3 is TGTGCCAGCAGCCCCGAGAGCGGGGGTGGAAACATTCAGTACTTC.

This clonotype was recorded many times. The chain joins TRBV5-5 to TRBJ1-1; D remains ambiguous. The CDR3 loop spans 16 amino acids. V lost 0 bases and J 4 bases, leaving 16 bases between the germline ends. The germline gives CDR1 SGHKS, CDR2 YYEKEE (reference sequence). CDR3 DNA sequence: TGTGCCAGCAGCTTGGTGCGGGCAAGCGGGCTCACTGAAGCTTTCTTT. Encoded protein: CASSLVRASGLTEAFF.

The table lists this clonotype with many counts. CDR3 region: CAAEIGTSVPRSYTF. The DNA of the CDR3 is TGTGCCGCGGAGATAGGGACATCCGTTCCGAGGAGCTACACCTTC. The V gene is TRBV24-1, the J gene TRBJ1-2, with TRBD1 as a possible D gene (6 bases). Looked up from germline, CDR1 is KGHDR and CDR2 is SFDVKD. The ends were cut back, 12 bases at V and 9 bases at J, with 28 bases in the middle. The CDR3 runs to 15 residues.

This clonotype has at least ten counts. The chain uses TRBV5-5 and TRBJ2-7; possibly TRBD2 for D (5 bases). Trimming removed 0 bases from V and 7 bases from J, with 14 bases in between. This CDR3 has 14 residues. Germline V gene data show CDR1 as SGHKS and CDR2 as YYEKEE (reference sequence). CDR3: CASSLGEGSSEQYF. The CDR3 nucleotides read TGTGCCAGCAGCTTGGGTGAGGGCAGCTCGGAGCAGTACTTC.

The chain is built from TRBV30 and TRBJ1-2, with D unclear. The CDR3 extends over 14 amino acids. Deletions cut 0 bases from V and 4 bases from J, with 12 bases between. Germline V lookup: CDR1 GTSNPN, CDR2 SVGIG (reference sequence). The DNA of the CDR3 is TGTGCCTGGAGTGTAACAACAGTGAGCTATGGCTACACCTTC. This gives the protein CAWSVTTVSYGYTF. Combining the CDR3 with reference TRBV30 and TRBJ1-2 gives the whole variable domain SQTIHQWPATLVQPVGSPLSLECTVEGTSNPNLYWYRQAAGRGLQLLFYSVGIGQISSEVPQNLSASRPQDRQFILSSKKLLLSDSGFYLCAWSVTTVSYGYTFGSGTRLTVV.

In its sample, this clonotype was seen many times. The chain links TRBV30 to TRBJ2-5; perhaps D is TRBD1 or TRBD2 (5 bases each). The CDR3 is made up of 14 amino acids. The ends were cut back, 6 bases at V and 7 bases at J, with 21 bases in the middle. Germline V gene data show CDR1 as GTSNPN and CDR2 as SVGIG (reference sequence). The CDR3 sequence is CACIRGTGATTQYF. CDR3 in DNA: TGTGCCTGCATACGGGGCACAGGCGCCACGACCCAGTACTTC.

This clonotype appeared many times. The rearrangement links TRBV29-1 to TRBJ1-4, with D uncertain. Germline CDR1 SQVTM, CDR2 ANQGSEA. V was pared by 4 bases and J by 8 bases, with 11 bases between. This CDR3 spans 12 amino acids. As DNA, the CDR3 is TGCAGCGTTGGATACTCGGAGGAAAAACTGTTTTTT. Translated, it gives CSVGYSEEKLFF.

This clonotype was counted a few times. The chain couples TRBV6-6 to TRBJ2-7; 8 nucleotides agree with TRBD1. Germline assignment: CDR1 MNHNY and CDR2 SVGAGI (reference sequence). V gave up 6 bases and J gave up 7 bases; unmatched junction bases: 8. This CDR3 has 13 residues. CDR3 sequence (DNA): TGTGCCAGCAGCCAGGGGACAGGCTGGGAGCAGTACTTC. Translating gives CASSQGTGWEQYF.

This clonotype was counted at least ten times. This chain uses TRBV7-2 with TRBJ2-1; 7 nucleotides align to TRBD1. Germline CDR1 and CDR2: SGHTA and FQGNSA. V shed 1 base, J shed 4 bases, and the junction held 4 bases outside the gene matches. CDR3 length equals 15 residues. DNA for the CDR3: TGTGCCAGCAGCTTAGGTGACAGGGTGTACAATGAGCAGTTCTTC. Amino acids: CASSLGDRVYNEQFF.

This clonotype was observed many times. This chain joins TRBV29-1 and TRBJ1-6, with D possibly TRBD1 on 6 matching bases. V was shortened by 5 bases and J by 10 bases, with 12 bases between the two germline ends. Germline values: CDR1 SQVTM, CDR2 ANQGSEA. CDR3 length: 12 residues. CDR3 region: CSVRTAQSPLHF. The CDR3 region has the DNA TGCAGCGTTAGGACAGCCCAATCACCCCTCCACTTT.

This clonotype has at least ten counts. J is TRBJ2-3 and V is TRBV11-3; D call uncertain. This CDR3 is 13 amino acids long. Germline CDR1 reads SGHNT; CDR2 reads YENEEA. V was pared by 1 base and J by 7 bases, with 9 bases between. The CDR3 here is CASSLGGTNTQYF. As DNA, the CDR3 is TGTGCCAGCAGCTTAGGGGGTACTAATACGCAGTATTTT.

Ten or more counts support this clonotype. V is TRBV5-1 and J is TRBJ2-2, with no clear D. Germline-derived CDR1 and CDR2 are SGHRS and YFSETQ. This CDR3 is built from 11 residues. Trimming took off 2 bases at V and 5 bases at J, with 1 base between the two ends. The CDR3 loop reads CASSFTGELFF. The CDR3 bases are TGCGCCAGCAGCTTTACCGGGGAGCTGTTTTTT. Using reference TRBV5-1 and TRBJ2-2 for the parts outside the CDR3, the full variable domain is KAGVTQTPRYLIKTRGQQVTLSCSPISGHRSVSWYQQTPGQGLQFLFEYFSETQRNKGNFPGRFSGRQFSNSRSEMNVSTLELGDSALYLCASSFTGELFFGEGSRLTVL.

The genes are TRBV30 and TRBJ2-1; no clear D. Germline loops: CDR1 GTSNPN, CDR2 SVGIG (reference sequence). This CDR3 comprises 14 residues. The V and J ends lost 0 bases and 6 bases respectively, with 12 bases between them. CDR3 coding DNA: TGTGCCTGGAGTGTAGGGTCGTTTTCCAATGAGCAGTTCTTC. This gives the protein CAWSVGSFSNEQFF.

This clonotype was detected only a few times. The chain joins TRBV6-2 or TRBV6-3 to TRBJ2-5, with TRBD1 matching 7 bases. Looked up from germline, CDR1 is MNHEY and CDR2 is SVGEGT. V trimming: 6 bases; J trimming: 3 bases; junction bases outside the gene matches: 13. CDR3 length equals 16 residues. CDR3 protein: CASRNRDRGLEETQYF. DNA for the CDR3: TGTGCCAGCAGAAACCGGGACAGAGGTTTAGAAGAGACCCAGTACTTC.

This clonotype appeared many times. The V gene is TRBV6-2 or TRBV6-3, the J gene TRBJ2-2, with 12 nucleotides matching TRBD2. The germline V gene encodes CDR1 MNHEY and CDR2 SVGEGT. The CDR3 length is 17 residues. V trimming: 2 bases; J trimming: 3 bases; junction bases outside the gene matches: 4. CDR3 residues: CASSYASGRAHTGELFF. In nucleotides, the CDR3 is TGTGCCAGCAGTTACGCTAGCGGGAGGGCTCACACCGGGGAGCTGTTTTTT.

The rearrangement links TRBV19 to TRBJ1-1, with D tentatively TRBD1 (6 bases). V shed 9 bases and J shed 4 bases, with 24 bases lying between them. Germline loops: CDR1 LNHDA, CDR2 SQIVND (reference sequence). The CDR3 extends over 16 amino acids. The CDR3 DNA follows: TGTGCCAGCGGAGCCCGGACTCAACTAGGGGGCACTGAAGCTTTCTTT. Amino acid sequence: CASGARTQLGGTEAFF.